This passage covers 24 T cell receptor beta chains from one sample sequenced in a study of blood T cell repertoires in COVID-19 (TCRdb year 2020). Receptor amplification or capture employed the immunoSEQ multiplex PCR assay. TCRdb took over this immuneACCESS table, retaining in-frame rearrangements with V and J assigned. Such tables are incomplete; in checked studies, under half of the missing clones stem from an unresolved V gene, and the remainder is unexplained. The table for this sample lists under 350,000 clones; 70% to 90% of them were counted only once. About 7% of the sample belongs to the ten largest clones. The material sequenced was peripheral blood. Every receptor here comes from a human donor in a cohort sampled during active COVID-19.

As concerns this clone: Other DNA sequences from this sample encode an identical CDR3 as well. The chain links TRBV12-3 or TRBV12-4 to TRBJ2-1; D ambiguous. V lost 5 bases and J lost 4, with 6 bases in between. The CDR3 has 12 amino acids. This CDR3 is CASSPLYNEQFF. The CDR3 coding sequence is TGTGCCAGCAGTCCTCTTTACAATGAGCAGTTCTTC.

This clone occurred once. The chain combines TRBV19 with TRBJ1-6; no clear D. From germline, CDR1 is LNHDA and CDR2 SQIVND (reference sequence). This CDR3 is built from 15 residues. The V and J ends lost 5 bases and 10 bases respectively, with 18 bases between them. The CDR3 region is CASSGPDYGFSPLHF. The CDR3 DNA follows: TGTGCCAGTAGTGGTCCAGACTACGGGTTCTCACCCCTCCACTTT.

The chain couples TRBV19 to TRBJ2-1; 7 positions agree with TRBD1. Germline V gene data show CDR1 as LNHDA and CDR2 as SQIVND (reference sequence). The CDR3 loop spans 15 amino acids. V was clipped by 1 base and J by 6 bases; unmatched bases: 6. The CDR3 is CASSIGQGTGNEQFF. The CDR3 DNA reads as TGTGCCAGTAGTATAGGACAGGGCACAGGCAATGAGCAGTTCTTC. The variable domain in full, with the rest retrieved from reference TRBV19 and TRBJ2-1, is DGGITQSPKYLFRKEGQNVTLSCEQNLNHDAMYWYRQDPGQGLRLIYYSQIVNDFQKGDIAEGYSVSREKKESFPLTVTSAQKNPTAFYLCASSIGQGTGNEQFFGPGTRLTVL.

V and J are TRBV7-9 and TRBJ1-2; no definite D call. The V end lost 6 bases, the J end lost 1 base, and 18 bases lay between the germline ends. This CDR3 spans 16 amino acids. Germline loops: CDR1 SEHNR, CDR2 FQNEAQ (reference sequence). CDR3 amino acids: CASSPLPQAYNYGYTF. Written as DNA, the CDR3 is TGTGCCAGCAGTCCCCTTCCCCAGGCATATAACTATGGCTACACCTTC.

This clone was observed a few times. The genes are TRBV6-5 and TRBJ2-2; D is unclear. The germline V gene encodes CDR1 MNHEY and CDR2 SVGAGI. The CDR3 extends over 10 amino acids. V was clipped by 8 bases and J by 7 bases, with 5 bases between them. The CDR3 DNA sequence: TGTGCCAGCGGCGGCGGGGAGCTGTTTTTT. This encodes CASGGGELFF.

This chain links TRBV7-3 with TRBJ1-3, with a weak D call TRBD1 (5 bases). Germline CDR1 is SGHTA and CDR2 is FQGTGA. V lost 5 bases, J lost 8 bases, and 16 bases lay in between. This CDR3 is 14 amino acids long. The CDR3 nucleotides are TGTGCCAGCAGCAAAACCGGGCCGGGGGACACCATATATTTT. It translates to CASSKTGPGDTIYF. Complete variable domain (other parts from reference TRBV7-3 and TRBJ1-3): GAGVSQTPSNKVTEKGKYVELRCDPISGHTALYWYRQSLGQGPEFLIYFQGTGAADDSGLPNDRFFAVRPEGSVSTLKIQRTERGDSAVYLCASSKTGPGDTIYFGEGSWLTVV.

The V and J genes are TRBV6-5 and TRBJ2-2; D is ambiguous. V was clipped by 2 bases and J by 8 bases, with 12 bases between them. The germline CDR1 and CDR2 sequences are MNHEY and SVGAGI. The CDR3 loop spans 14 amino acids. The CDR3 region has the DNA TGTGCCAGCAGTTACGGGCAGAATAAGGGGGAGCTGTTTTTT. It specifies CASSYGQNKGELFF.

The rearrangement joins TRBV12-3 or TRBV12-4 to TRBJ1-1; D is undetermined. Deletions cut 10 bases from V and 7 bases from J, with 19 bases between. The CDR3 has 13 residues. CDR3: CATSSVIAGEAFF. DNA of the CDR3: TGTGCCACCTCCTCGGTAATCGCGGGTGAAGCTTTCTTT.

In the case of this clone: Different DNA sequences within this sample yield the same CDR3. CDR3 nucleotides: TGTGCCAGCAGCTTAGGTCAGGGGAACACTGAAGCTTTCTTT. Translation gives CASSLGQGNTEAFF. The chain joins TRBV11-2 to TRBJ1-1; weak D call: TRBD1 (5 bases). CDR3 size: 14 residues. Germline V gene data show CDR1 as SGHAT and CDR2 as FQNNGV. V gave up 1 base and J gave up 1 base, with 7 bases separating them. The variable domain in full, completed from reference TRBV11-2 and TRBJ1-1, reads EAGVAQSPRYKIIEKRQSVAFWCNPISGHATLYWYQQILGQGPKLLIQFQNNGVVDDSQLPKDRFSAERLKGVDSTLKIQPAKLEDSAVYLCASSLGQGNTEAFFGQGTRLTVV.

The chain recombines TRBV6-5 with TRBJ2-3, with D unresolved. The CDR3 runs 13 residues. V was shortened by 7 bases and J by 0 bases, with 8 bases between the two germline ends. The germline V gene has CDR1 MNHEY and CDR2 SVGAGI. DNA for the CDR3: TGTGCCAGCAAGGCAGGCAGCACAGATACGCAGTATTTT. Translated, it gives CASKAGSTDTQYF.

Here the CDR3 reads CASNRYNQPQHF. DNA of the CDR3: TGTGCCAGCAACAGGTACAATCAGCCCCAGCATTTT. V is TRBV6-5 and J is TRBJ1-5; possible D gene TRBD1, 5 bases. Germline CDR1 and CDR2: MNHEY and SVGAGI. The CDR3 is 12 amino acids. With 7 bases removed from V and 3 bases from J, the gap between germline ends came to 7 bases.

The chain combines TRBV7-9 with TRBJ1-2; unclear D gene. CDR3 length equals 13 residues. Germline loops: CDR1 SEHNR, CDR2 FQNEAQ (reference sequence). V was pared by 5 bases and J by 0 bases, with 7 bases between. As DNA, the CDR3 is TGTGCCAGCAGCCGACAAGCTAACTATGGCTACACCTTC. It yields the protein CASSRQANYGYTF.

The V call is TRBV2, the J call TRBJ1-1; D is possibly TRBD1 (6 bases). V was pared by 3 bases and J by 4 bases, with 9 bases between. Germline assignment: CDR1 SNHLY and CDR2 FYNNEI. The CDR3 extends over 13 amino acids. CDR3 sequence: CASSETGSTEAFF. CDR3 DNA sequence: TGTGCCAGCAGTGAGACAGGCTCCACTGAAGCTTTCTTT. The complete variable domain, with remaining parts taken from reference TRBV2 and TRBJ1-1, reads EPEVTQTPSHQVTQMGQEVILRCVPISNHLYFYWYRQILGQKVEFLVSFYNNEISEKSEIFDDQFSVERPDGSNFTLKIRSTKLEDSAMYFCASSETGSTEAFFGQGTRLTVV.

The chain uses TRBV3-1 (or the pseudogene TRBV3-2) and TRBJ2-2, with D possibly being TRBD2 (5 bases). Looked up from germline, CDR1 is LGHDT and CDR2 is YNNKEL (reference sequence). V was pared by 4 bases and J by 1 base, with 7 bases between. This CDR3 spans 14 amino acids. Here the CDR3 DNA reads TGTGCCAGCAGCCCCCGGGAGAACACCGGGGAGCTGTTTTTT. Translating it yields CASSPRENTGELFF.

The rearrangement links TRBV25-1 to TRBJ2-5; D is undetermined. CDR3 length equals 12 residues. Trimming removed 7 bases from V and 0 bases from J, with 6 bases in between. The germline V gene encodes CDR1 MGHDK and CDR2 SYGVNS. The CDR3 reads CASMGNQETQYF. The CDR3 coding sequence is TGTGCCAGCATGGGCAACCAAGAGACCCAGTACTTC.

CDR3 protein: CASSKAAMEKLFF. The CDR3 bases are TGTGCCAGTAGTAAGGCAGCGATGGAAAAACTGTTTTTT. V and J are TRBV19 and TRBJ1-4, with D unresolved. The V end was cut by 4 bases, the J end by 8 bases, with 11 bases between. The CDR3 has 13 residues. CDR1 and CDR2 (germline): LNHDA, SQIVND (reference sequence).

The V and J genes are TRBV10-3 and TRBJ2-7; 8 bases align to TRBD1. V was pared by 10 bases and J by 2 bases, with 10 bases of the junction left unmatched. Germline CDR1 is ENHRY and CDR2 is SYGVKD. This CDR3 comprises 14 residues. The CDR3 region is CATETGDFTYEQYF. The CDR3 region has the DNA TGTGCCACTGAGACAGGGGATTTTACCTACGAGCAGTACTTC.

V is TRBV28 and J is TRBJ2-1, with a tentative D call TRBD1 (5 bases). The CDR3 consists of 13 residues. V was shortened by 4 bases and J by 7 bases, with 11 bases between the two germline ends. The germline V gene has CDR1 MDHEN and CDR2 SYDVKM. This CDR3 is CASSSYRFNEQFF. The CDR3 DNA is TGTGCCAGCAGTTCCTACAGGTTTAATGAGCAGTTCTTC.

The chain employs TRBV7-3 and TRBJ1-1; TRBD1 matches at 9 bases. CDR1 is SGHTA, CDR2 FQGTGA, per germline. With V trimmed by 2 bases and J by 5 bases, 3 bases remained unmatched. The CDR3 extends over 14 amino acids. The CDR3 sequence: CASSLRQGGTEAFF. CDR3 nucleotide sequence: TGTGCCAGCAGCTTACGACAGGGGGGGACTGAAGCTTTCTTT.

J is TRBJ1-1 and V is TRBV19; 9 bases are a match to TRBD1. This CDR3 has 14 amino acids. V lost 6 bases and J lost 1; bases outside the gene matches: 3. Germline V CDR1 and CDR2: LNHDA, SQIVND (reference sequence). The CDR3 reads CASRDRGGNTEAFF. The CDR3 coding sequence is TGTGCCAGTAGGGACAGGGGCGGGAACACTGAAGCTTTCTTT.

The J gene is TRBJ2-3, the V gene TRBV2, with D uncertain. From germline, CDR1 is SNHLY and CDR2 FYNNEI. Trimming removed 6 bases from V and 5 bases from J, with 9 bases in between. This CDR3 region has 12 residues. This chain's CDR3 is CASRAPGDTQYF. CDR3 nucleotide sequence: TGTGCCAGCAGGGCCCCAGGAGATACGCAGTATTTT.

The V gene is TRBV10-2, the J gene TRBJ2-2; D is unresolved. CDR3 length: 13 amino acids. Germline values: CDR1 WSHSY, CDR2 SAAADI. V lost 9 bases, J lost 1 base, and 9 bases lay in between. The CDR3 DNA follows: TGCGCCAGTTTCTCCCTGAACACCGGGGAGCTGTTTTTT. Its protein is CASFSLNTGELFF.

V gene TRBV7-2 combines with J gene TRBJ2-1; 8 bases fit TRBD2. The CDR3 consists of 15 residues. Germline V CDR1 and CDR2: SGHTA, FQGNSA. With V trimmed by 7 bases and J by 3 bases, 8 bases remained unmatched. The CDR3 spells CASTSGGQSYNEQFF. CDR3 nucleotides: TGTGCCAGCACCTCGGGGGGGCAGAGCTACAATGAGCAGTTCTTC. Drawing the rest from reference TRBV7-2 and TRBJ2-1, the complete variable domain is GAGVSQSPSNKVTEKGKDVELRCDPISGHTALYWYRQSLGQGLEFLIYFQGNSAPDKSGLPSDRFSAERTGGSVSTLTIQRTQQEDSAVYLCASTSGGQSYNEQFFGPGTRLTVL.

The sample holds a few counts of this clone. The chain recombines TRBV28 with TRBJ1-3; no reliable D call. The CDR3 has 13 residues. With 6 bases removed from V and 2 bases from J, the gap between germline ends came to 8 bases. Germline CDR1 reads MDHEN; CDR2 reads SYDVKM. CDR3 loop: CASSRRTGNTIYF. CDR3 nucleotides: TGTGCCAGCAGCAGGAGGACTGGAAACACCATATATTTT.